What follows describes a single T cell receptor (beta chain). Its antigen is currently not known. Nothing much larger sits one base from this clone, and base qualities are not available. Preparation of the library involved the immunoSEQ multiplex PCR assay. Under the source paper's analysis protocol: A statistical classification framework was built for diagnosing cytomegalovirus status from the catalog of TCR beta chain sequences. TCRdb took this table from immuneACCESS and kept in-frame rearrangements with V and J called. Such tables lack part of the clones; where checked against another copy, unresolved V genes explain under half of the gap, and the rest is unexplained. Clone size and V and J calls were adopted from that table, with D and trimming inferred from the DNA. The table for this sample lists 90,000 to 100,000 clones; about 88% of them were counted only once. The top ten constitute 6.3% of the sample.

The data stem from a study of cytomegalovirus exposure and HLA in healthy donors (dated by TCRdb to 2016 to 2017). In terms of the full investigation: According to a later analysis, one platform produced both the roughly 110 validation repertoires and the 720 or so repertoires of the first cohort. The study aimed to test whether signatures of past pathogen exposure could be identified by cataloging public T cell receptors. To predict cytomegalovirus infection status, the study combined high-throughput TCR immunosequencing, statistical association of individual TCRs with disease status, and machine learning. Besides the first cohort of under 700 subjects, a separate validation cohort made up of roughly 130 different subjects was used. Study-level results and caveats: The study gave a list of some 150 TCR beta chains associated with cytomegalovirus. The validation cohort had no HLA typing available for a later analysis, so co-occurrence within that cohort was assessed over all 110 or so repertoires. Three of the identified cytomegalovirus-associated TCR beta chains were confirmed in vitro to be specific for cytomegalovirus antigens. The classifier was reported to diagnose cytomegalovirus status with high specificity and sensitivity in both the original cohort and the validation cohort. The authors suggested that the approach could potentially be generalized to other disease states and immunological phenotypes. Most TCR sequences were observed very rarely across donors, whereas some public TCRs were present in many individuals. In a later analysis, TCRs clustered in the first cohort were found to also tend to co-occur in the 130 or so validation repertoires, with 85% to 95% of cluster scores above 0.

The donors were included in the validation cohort of around 120 subjects, a group kept apart from the approximately 670-subject first cohort. The sample consisted of PBMCs. This clonotype was obtained from a man aged 18 to 29 in good health and CMV-seropositive.

The nucleotides read TGTGCCAGCAGTTTGTCAGGGACTAGCGGGACCTACGAGCAGTACTTC. Its translation is CASSLSGTSGTYEQYF. The chain is made from TRBV5-4 and TRBJ2-7, with TRBD2 identical over 13 junction bases. The CDR3 runs 16 residues from the cysteine to the phenylalanine. The read is trimmed to its CDR3 DNA, 48 bases read in frame from base 1. CDR1 is given as SGHNT and CDR2 as YYREEE, both from the germline V gene (reference sequence). From V the trimming removes 5 bases and from J it removes 2 bases, while the gene matches leave 7 bases of the junction unaccounted for.